This T cell receptor beta chain was recovered during a study of glioma-infiltrating T cells after dendritic cell vaccination. Across the study: Autologous tumor lysate-pulsed dendritic cell vaccination was given between the early 2000s and the early 2010s.

Up to roughly 2 ug genomic DNA was used for TCRB CDR3 amplification. TCRdb keeps only in-frame clones here, not all; method: immunoSEQ multiplex PCR. The profile shows 150 or so clones, around 87% of them singletons. Germline V gene lookup returns CDR1 SGHTA and CDR2 FQGNSA. The length of the CDR3 is 16 residues. The V end lost 4 bases, the J end lost 4 bases, and 20 bases lay between the germline ends. The chain combines TRBV7-2 with TRBJ2-7; D remains ambiguous. The sample here was tumor tissue, taken before dendritic cell vaccination. The sequence derives from a human donor with glioblastoma. CDR3 in DNA: TGTGCCAGCAGCTCCCTCCTCCCACAGAATCAATACGAGCAGTACTTC. Amino acids: CASSSLLPQNQYEQYF.